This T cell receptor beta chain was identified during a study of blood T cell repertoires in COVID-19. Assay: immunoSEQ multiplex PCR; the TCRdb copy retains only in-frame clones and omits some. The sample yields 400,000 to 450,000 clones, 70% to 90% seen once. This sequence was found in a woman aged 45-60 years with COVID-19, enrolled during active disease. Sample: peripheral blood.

CDR3 residues: CASSAGLRGDNEQFF. CDR3 DNA: TGTGCCAGCAGCGCGGGACTCCGGGGGGACAATGAGCAGTTCTTC. The chain has TRBV9 and TRBJ2-1; 7 nucleotides match TRBD2. V gave up 3 bases and J gave up 5 bases; unmatched junction bases: 8. From germline, CDR1 is SGDLS and CDR2 YYNGEE. This CDR3 spans 15 amino acids.